This passage covers 21 T cell receptor beta chains from one sample sequenced in a study of blood T cell repertoires in COVID-19. Only in-frame clones appear in the TCRdb table, and some are missing; sequencing was by immunoSEQ multiplex PCR. The sample lists about 230,000 clones; over 80% were seen once. The specimen sequenced was peripheral blood. These receptors originate from a woman in her 70s with active or convalescent COVID-19.

This chain uses TRBV6-1 with TRBJ2-3; weak D call: TRBD2 (6 bases). From germline, CDR1 is MNHNS and CDR2 SASEGT. The CDR3 contains 12 residues. V lost 8 bases and J lost 13, with 19 bases in between. CDR3 loop: CASSGDSQMEYF. The CDR3 DNA sequence: TGTGCCAGCTCGGGGGATTCTCAGATGGAGTATTTT.

CDR3: CASSYSGTRHYEQYF. The CDR3, as DNA: TGTGCCAGCAGCTACTCCGGGACTAGGCATTACGAGCAGTACTTC. This chain uses TRBV5-4 with TRBJ2-7; 8 bases fit TRBD2. Trimming took 3 bases from V and 4 from J; bases not matched to a gene: 9. The V gene's germline CDR1 is SGHNT and CDR2 YYREEE (reference sequence). This CDR3 spans 15 amino acids.

The chain uses TRBV6-5 and TRBJ1-2; D gene uncertain. Looked up from germline, CDR1 is MNHEY and CDR2 is SVGAGI. The V and J ends lost 2 bases and 4 bases respectively, with 11 bases between them. This CDR3 has 14 amino acids. CDR3 in DNA: TGTGCCAGCAGTTACAGCGGCAGGTTCTATGGCTACACCTTC. Its protein product is CASSYSGRFYGYTF.

The rearrangement uses TRBV9 and TRBJ2-1, with D possibly being TRBD2 (6 bases). Trimming cost V 3 bases and J 2 bases, with 6 bases left between them. From germline, CDR1 is SGDLS and CDR2 YYNGEE. The length of the CDR3 is 13 residues. The CDR3 sequence is CASSGGTYNEQFF. The CDR3 DNA reads TGTGCCAGCAGCGGCGGGACCTACAATGAGCAGTTCTTC.

V gene TRBV7-2 combines with J gene TRBJ2-1; 8 bases line up with TRBD2. V was pared by 4 bases and J by 7 bases, with 12 bases of the junction left unmatched. The CDR3 runs 16 residues. Germline V gene sequence: CDR1 SGHTA, CDR2 FQGNSA. DNA for the CDR3: TGTGCCAGCAGCTCCTATGGGGCGGGAGGTACAAATGAGCAGTTCTTC. It yields the protein CASSSYGAGGTNEQFF.

This rearrangement joins TRBV7-2 to TRBJ1-5; TRBD1 is a possible D gene (5 bases). V was clipped by 7 bases and J by 4 bases, with 8 bases between them. Germline CDR1 and CDR2: SGHTA and FQGNSA. The length of the CDR3 is 12 residues. CDR3 loop: CASKAGNQPQHF. The CDR3 bases are TGTGCCAGCAAAGCAGGGAATCAGCCCCAGCATTTT.

J is TRBJ1-4 and V is TRBV6-5, with 8 bases aligning to TRBD1. Germline V lookup: CDR1 MNHEY, CDR2 SVGAGI. V shed 6 bases and J 3 bases; nucleotides not matched to a gene: 6. The CDR3 extends over 15 amino acids. The CDR3 DNA reads TGTGCCAGCAGATATCGGGACAGGTCTAATGAAAAACTGTTTTTT. Protein product: CASRYRDRSNEKLFF.

The V call is TRBV6-5, the J call TRBJ2-1; the match to TRBD1 covers 9 bases. Germline CDR1 reads MNHEY; CDR2 reads SVGAGI. V shed 1 base and J 7 bases; nucleotides not matched to a gene: 8. The CDR3 consists of 16 residues. The CDR3 coding sequence is TGTGCCAGCAGTTACTATTTGGGACAGGGATTGAATGAGCAGTTCTTC. As protein: CASSYYLGQGLNEQFF.

CDR3 protein: CASSFAHNSNQPQHF. The CDR3 bases are TGTGCCAGCAGCTTTGCACACAATAGCAATCAGCCCCAGCATTTT. V usage is TRBV12-1 and J usage is TRBJ1-5; whether TRBD1, the table's D call, matches the DNA was not checked. TRBV12-1 is described as a pseudogene. This CDR3 has 15 residues.

This chain connects TRBV6-5 to TRBJ1-4, with 7 nucleotides matching TRBD1. Unmatched junction bases numbered 6, after V lost 7 bases and J lost 4 bases. The CDR3 loop spans 14 amino acids. Germline V gives CDR1 MNHEY, CDR2 SVGAGI. CDR3 sequence (DNA): TGTGCCAGCATCTTGGGACAGAGTAATGAAAAACTGTTTTTT. It specifies CASILGQSNEKLFF.

This chain links TRBV7-9 with TRBJ1-4, with a weak D call TRBD1 (6 bases). CDR1 and CDR2 from the germline V gene are SEHNR and FQNEAQ (reference sequence). V was clipped by 7 bases and J by 8 bases, with 17 bases between them. The length of the CDR3 is 14 residues. DNA for the CDR3: TGTGCCAGCAACCCACAGGGCGGAATCGAAAAACTGTTTTTT. Protein: CASNPQGGIEKLFF.

A single count supports this clone. Other DNA sequences in this specimen translate into the identical CDR3. CDR3 residues: CASSPRTATNEKLFF. In DNA, the CDR3 is TGTGCCAGCTCACCTCGGACAGCAACTAATGAAAAACTGTTTTTT. V and J are TRBV18 and TRBJ1-4, with a possible D match to TRBD1 (6 bases). Germline V lookup: CDR1 KGHSH, CDR2 LQKENI. V lost 3 bases and J lost 0, with 8 bases in between. The CDR3 is 15 amino acids.

This chain uses TRBV4-2 with TRBJ2-3; 9 positions agree with TRBD2. Germline V CDR1 and CDR2: LGHNA, YNFKEQ. Unmatched junction bases numbered 8, after V lost 5 bases and J lost 2 bases. The CDR3 consists of 16 residues. CDR3 residues: CASSVSSGDPTDTQYF. The CDR3, as DNA: TGTGCCAGCAGCGTATCTAGCGGGGATCCCACAGATACGCAGTATTTT.

The chain carries TRBV6-5 and TRBJ2-1; 7 nucleotides align to TRBD2. The ends lost 2 bases at V and 4 bases at J; junction bases unmatched: 5. The germline V gene encodes CDR1 MNHEY and CDR2 SVGAGI. The CDR3 sequence is 15 residues long. The CDR3 DNA reads TGTGCCAGCAGTTACGGGGGGGGTTCTTACAATGAGCAGTTCTTC. As protein: CASSYGGGSYNEQFF.

This chain connects TRBV19 to TRBJ2-7; 9 bases are a match to TRBD2. V trimming: 5 bases; J trimming: 3 bases; junction bases outside the gene matches: 11. Germline V CDR1 and CDR2: LNHDA, SQIVND (reference sequence). The CDR3 runs to 16 residues. This chain's CDR3 is CASSSAPGLASYEQYF. The CDR3 DNA follows: TGTGCCAGTAGTTCCGCACCGGGACTAGCAAGCTACGAGCAGTACTTC. The variable domain in full, with the rest retrieved from reference TRBV19 and TRBJ2-7, is DGGITQSPKYLFRKEGQNVTLSCEQNLNHDAMYWYRQDPGQGLRLIYYSQIVNDFQKGDIAEGYSVSREKKESFPLTVTSAQKNPTAFYLCASSSAPGLASYEQYFGPGTRLTVT.

This clone was counted only a few times. V usage is TRBV9 and J usage is TRBJ1-2, with D possibly matching TRBD1 (5 bases). Deletions cut 4 bases from V and 8 bases from J, with 24 bases between. Germline CDR1 and CDR2: SGDLS and YYNGEE. The CDR3 is 16 amino acids. In nucleotides, the CDR3 is TGTGCCAGCAGCCCACTGGGGGGGACCTCCTTTAGCGGCTACACCTTC. The encoded protein is CASSPLGGTSFSGYTF.

The chain couples TRBV7-9 to TRBJ1-4; the D gene is possibly TRBD1 (5 bases). Trimming took 7 bases from V and 4 from J, leaving 16 bases between them. The CDR3 runs 15 residues. Germline V gives CDR1 SEHNR, CDR2 FQNEAQ (reference sequence). The CDR3 region has the DNA TGTGCCAGCACCCGAGGAGGGGTGGGTAATGAAAAACTGTTTTTT. It yields the protein CASTRGGVGNEKLFF.

This chain connects TRBV28 to TRBJ2-3; D not resolved. The V gene lost 4 bases and the J gene lost 1 base, with 3 bases spanning the gap. CDR3 length: 12 residues. Germline values: CDR1 MDHEN, CDR2 SYDVKM. DNA for the CDR3: TGTGCCAGCAGTTCCGGCACAGATACGCAGTATTTT. It translates to CASSSGTDTQYF.

The V gene is TRBV24-1, the J gene TRBJ2-5; possible D gene TRBD2, 5 bases. CDR1 is KGHDR and CDR2 is SFDVKD in the germline V gene. The CDR3 is 15 residues long. The V end lost 0 bases, the J end lost 3 bases, and 10 bases lay between the germline ends. The CDR3 sequence is CATSDLRTSEETQYF. The CDR3 DNA reads as TGTGCCACCAGTGATTTGCGAACTAGTGAAGAGACCCAGTACTTC.

The chain recombines TRBV3-1 (or the pseudogene TRBV3-2) with TRBJ1-3; 7 positions agree with TRBD1. Germline V gene data show CDR1 as LGHDT and CDR2 as YNNKEL (reference sequence). This CDR3 is built from 16 residues. The ends lost 5 bases at V and 0 bases at J; junction bases unmatched: 7. This chain's CDR3 is CASSNLTGSSGNTIYF. In DNA form, the CDR3 reads TGTGCCAGCAGCAATCTGACAGGGAGCTCTGGAAACACCATATATTTT.

The chain recombines TRBV5-4 with TRBJ1-4; D is possibly TRBD1 (5 bases). The ends were cut back, 1 base at V and 10 bases at J, with 23 bases in the middle. Germline values: CDR1 SGHNT, CDR2 YYREEE (reference sequence). The CDR3 is 17 residues long. Here the CDR3 reads CASSLQGAGSRAGKLFF. Here the CDR3 DNA reads TGTGCCAGCAGCTTGCAAGGGGCTGGCTCCAGAGCTGGAAAACTGTTTTTT.